Included here is one TCR beta chain sequence, with context. The CDR3 length is 15 residues. V trimming: 0 bases; J trimming: 1 base; junction bases outside the gene matches: 3. Germline CDR1 reads SGDLS; CDR2 reads YYNGEE. Libraries were prepared by immunoSEQ multiplex PCR; TCRdb keeps only in-frame clonotypes and omits some of them. The data contain roughly 30,000 clones, roughly 84% of them singletons. The data were taken from a study of T cell clonotyping in hematopoietic cell transplantation. Study context: Cytoreduction preceded collection of pretransplant recipient samples.

Time point indicated: recipient sample about 28 days before transplant, after cytoreduction. This TCR derives from a man aged 35 to 55 with acute myeloid leukemia. Some clones in this sample may be carry-over from other donors' samples. The chain couples TRBV9 to TRBJ2-7, with 8 nucleotides matching TRBD2. Sequencing used peripheral blood mononuclear cells, obtained before stem cell transplant. CDR3 DNA: TGTGCCAGCAGCGTAGGGACTAGCAAGTCCTACGAGCAGTACTTC. Residues: CASSVGTSKSYEQYF.